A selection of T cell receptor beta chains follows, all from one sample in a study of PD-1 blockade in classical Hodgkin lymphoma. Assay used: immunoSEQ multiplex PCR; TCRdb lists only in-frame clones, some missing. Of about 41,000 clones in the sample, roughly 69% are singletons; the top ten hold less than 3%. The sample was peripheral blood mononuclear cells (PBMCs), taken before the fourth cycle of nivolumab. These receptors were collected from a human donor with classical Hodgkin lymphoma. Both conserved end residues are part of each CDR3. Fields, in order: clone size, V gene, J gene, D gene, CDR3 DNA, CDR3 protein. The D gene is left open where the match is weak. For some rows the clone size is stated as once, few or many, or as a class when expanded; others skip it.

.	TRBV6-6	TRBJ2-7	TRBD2	TGTGCCAGCAGTCGCGACTCCGGGACTAGCGGTTACGAGCAGTACTTC	CASSRDSGTSGYEQYF
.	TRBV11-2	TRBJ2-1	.	TGTGCCAGCAGCTCCCCGGGTTCCTACAATGAGCAGTTCTTC	CASSSPGSYNEQFF
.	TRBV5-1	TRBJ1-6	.	TGCGCCAGCAGCCCGTCTTATTCACCCCTCCACTTT	CASSPSYSPLHF
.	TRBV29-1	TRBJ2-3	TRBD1	TGCAGCGTTGGGGGGACAGGCACTAGCACAGATACGCAGTATTTT	CSVGGTGTSTDTQYF
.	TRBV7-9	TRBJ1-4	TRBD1	TGTGCCAGCAGCGAGGACAGGGATCCAGAAAAACTGTTTTTT	CASSEDRDPEKLFF
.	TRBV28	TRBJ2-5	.	TGTGCCAGCAGTCCCGTTGGGGGGGCGAAGACCCAGTACTTC	CASSPVGGAKTQYF
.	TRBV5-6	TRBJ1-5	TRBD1	TGTGCCAGCAGCCTCCTCGAGGAGGACAGGGGACTTTTACAGCCCCAGCATTTT	CASSLLEEDRGLLQPQHF
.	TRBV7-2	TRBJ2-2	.	TGTGCCAGCACCGGGTATACGAACACCGGGGAGCTGTTTTTT	CASTGYTNTGELFF
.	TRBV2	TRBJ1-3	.	TGTGCCAGCAGTCGGGTTACTGGAAACACCATATATTTT	CASSRVTGNTIYF
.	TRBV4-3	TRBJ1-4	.	TGCGCCAGCAGCCAAGGTTGGAAGACGGACGAAAAACTGTTTTTT	CASSQGWKTDEKLFF
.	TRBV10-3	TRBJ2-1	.	TGTGCCATCAGTGTACAGGGCGATGAGCAGTTCTTC	CAISVQGDEQFF
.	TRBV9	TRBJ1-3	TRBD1	TGTGCCAGCAGCGTTACAGGGGCTGGAAACACCATATATTTT	CASSVTGAGNTIYF
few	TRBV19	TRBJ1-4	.	TGTGCCAGTAGTATCGGTCCGCCGACATCAACTAATGAAAAACTGTTTTTT	CASSIGPPTSTNEKLFF
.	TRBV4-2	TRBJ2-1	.	TGTGCCAGCAGCCAAGATGGAGGGGGCCGAGACAATGAGCAGTTCTTC	CASSQDGGGRDNEQFF
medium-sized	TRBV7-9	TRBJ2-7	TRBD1	TGTGCCAGCAGCCGACAGGGGACCTACGAGCAGTACTTC	CASSRQGTYEQYF
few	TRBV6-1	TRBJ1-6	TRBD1	TGTGCCAGCAGTGAAACCCTCCTAACAGGGGATACGGATTCACCCCTCCACTTT	CASSETLLTGDTDSPLHF
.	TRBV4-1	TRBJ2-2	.	TGCGCCAGCAACGACTTCACCGGGGAGCTGTTTTTT	CASNDFTGELFF
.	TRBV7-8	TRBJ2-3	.	TGTGCCAGCAGCTTAGCCGGGGGCTTCACAGATACGCAGTATTTT	CASSLAGGFTDTQYF
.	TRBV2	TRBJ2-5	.	TGTGCCAGCAGTCCGACTCAGGGGAAAGAGACCCAGTACTTC	CASSPTQGKETQYF
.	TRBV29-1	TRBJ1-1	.	TGCAGCGCTACTTCGTACCTGGGGGTGAGGGGCGAGAGTACTGAAGCTTTCTTT	CSATSYLGVRGESTEAFF
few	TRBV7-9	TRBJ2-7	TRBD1	TGTGCCAGCAGCTTATGGGACAGGGGTCCTCTCTACGAGCAGTACTTC	CASSLWDRGPLYEQYF
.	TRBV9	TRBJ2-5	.	TGTGCCAGCAGCGTAGACCCCCGGGGTGGGACGGAGACCCAGTACTTC	CASSVDPRGGTETQYF
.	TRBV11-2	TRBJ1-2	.	TGTGCCAGCAGCTTAGTTTCCAGGGCCGGTGGCTACACCTTC	CASSLVSRAGGYTF
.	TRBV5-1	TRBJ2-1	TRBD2	TGCGCCAGCAGCTCTTATATTGGCGGGGGAACTTACAATGAGCAGTTCTTC	CASSSYIGGGTYNEQFF
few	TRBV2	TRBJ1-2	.	TGTGCCAGCAGGAACAACTATGGCTACACCTTC	CASRNNYGYTF
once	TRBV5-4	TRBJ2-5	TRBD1	TGTGCCAGCAGCTTTCAACCGGGACAGGGGAGCGGGCAAGAGACCCAGTACTTC	CASSFQPGQGSGQETQYF
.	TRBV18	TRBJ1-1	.	TGTGCCAGCTCACCACGGGGGGAGGGAAACACTGAAGCTTTCTTT	CASSPRGEGNTEAFF
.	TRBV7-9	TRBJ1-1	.	TGTGCCAGCAGGGAATCAAGCGAAGCTTTCTTT	CASRESSEAFF
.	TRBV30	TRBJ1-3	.	TGTGCCTGGAGCAGGGTCCCTGGAAACACCATATATTTT	CAWSRVPGNTIYF
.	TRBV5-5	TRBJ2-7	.	TGCGCCAGCAGCCATGAACACCGGAGCTCCTACGAGCAGTACTTC	CASSHEHRSSYEQYF
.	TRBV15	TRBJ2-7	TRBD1	TGTGCCACCAGCAGAGATCGTTCGGGACAGCTTTACGAGCAGTACTTC	CATSRDRSGQLYEQYF